Listed below are T cell receptor beta chains from one sample, sequenced in a study of response to subunit inactivated influenza vaccine. TCRdb independently ran MiXCR on the RT-PCR reads; one entry per CDR3 protein. The sample lists 600,000 to 700,000 distinct CDR3 sequences; around 15% were seen once. The specimen comprised PBMCs from blood, sampled 14 to 15 days before vaccination. These receptors were collected from a man aged 45-65 years who received an inactivated influenza vaccine. Each CDR3 is given with its conserved first and last residue. The D gene is left open where the match is weak. Only some rows state a clone size, as once, few, many or a class for expanded clones.

many	TRBD1	TRBV5-6	TRBJ1-4	CASSRQGTNEKLFF	TGTGCCAGCAGCCGACAGGGGACTAATGAAAAACTGTTTTTT
-	TRBD1	TRBV29-1	TRBJ2-5	CSVSSGTGIGETQYF	TGCAGCGTTTCCTCCGGGACAGGGATCGGAGAGACCCAGTACTTC
-	-	TRBV12-3/TRBV12-4	TRBJ2-3	CASSFGPVADTQYF	TGTGCCAGCAGTTTTGGGCCAGTGGCAGATACGCAGTATTTT
-	TRBD2	TRBV27	TRBJ2-3	CASSFVRTSGTDTQYF	TGTGCCAGCAGTTTTGTCCGGACTAGCGGTACAGATACGCAGTATTTT
-	TRBD1	TRBV12-3/TRBV12-4	TRBJ1-2	CASSPAPGQGAHGYTF	TGTGCCAGCAGCCCGGCCCCGGGACAGGGGGCCCATGGCTACACCTTC
few	-	TRBV29-1	TRBJ2-1	CSVAPLNEQFF	TGCAGCGTTGCACCCCTGAATGAGCAGTTCTTC
-	-	TRBV6-2/TRBV6-3	TRBJ1-5	CASSPGGYGNQPQHF	TGTGCCAGCAGTCCCGGAGGGTACGGCAATCAGCCCCAGCATTTT
few	-	TRBV7-8	TRBJ2-7	CASSFDLTNEQYF	TGTGCCAGCAGCTTCGATTTGACGAACGAGCAGTACTTC
-	-	TRBV20-1	TRBJ1-1	CSARDRGALPSEAFF	TGCAGTGCTAGAGATCGGGGAGCCCTGCCTAGCGAAGCTTTCTTT
-	-	TRBV7-2	TRBJ1-1	CASSRGQYTEAFF	TGTGCCAGCAGCCGAGGACAGTACACTGAAGCTTTCTTT
-	-	TRBV20-1	TRBJ1-1	CSARPDMNTEAFF	TGCAGTGCTAGACCCGATATGAACACTGAAGCTTTCTTT
-	-	TRBV28	TRBJ1-3	CASRSGVRGNTIYF	TGTGCCAGCAGATCTGGGGTTCGGGGAAACACCATATATTTT
few	TRBD2	TRBV6-2/TRBV6-3	TRBJ2-5	CASSYTSGQETQYF	TGTGCCAGCAGTTATACTAGCGGACAAGAGACCCAGTACTTC
-	TRBD1	TRBV6-2/TRBV6-3	TRBJ2-2	CASTQGARNTGELFF	TGTGCCAGCACCCAGGGGGCTCGGAACACCGGGGAGCTGTTTTTT
few	-	TRBV4-3	TRBJ2-1	CASSDNLGGRDEQFF	TGCGCCAGCAGCGACAACCTAGGGGGGAGGGATGAGCAGTTCTTC
few	-	TRBV12-3/TRBV12-4	TRBJ2-7	CASTRLEGAVEQYF	TGTGCCAGCACCCGACTAGAGGGGGCGGTCGAGCAGTACTTC
many	-	TRBV6-4	TRBJ2-2	CASTDSIPTGELFF	TGTGCCAGCACAGACAGTATCCCAACCGGGGAGCTGTTTTTT
-	-	TRBV6-2/TRBV6-3	TRBJ1-5	CASSWLWGQPQHF	TGTGCCAGCAGTTGGCTATGGGGTCAGCCCCAGCATTTT
few	TRBD1	TRBV12-3/TRBV12-4	TRBJ1-5	CASTGTGIHQPQHF	TGTGCCAGCACCGGGACAGGGATACATCAGCCCCAGCATTTT
few	-	TRBV5-4	TRBJ2-5	CASSFPGAETQYF	TGTGCCAGCAGCTTCCCGGGGGCTGAGACCCAGTACTTC
few	-	TRBV12-5	TRBJ2-1	CASGLTLQGRGEQFF	TGTGCTAGTGGTTTGACCCTACAGGGGAGGGGTGAGCAGTTCTTC
few	-	TRBV7-8	TRBJ1-5	CASMGETGWGNQPQHF	TGTGCCAGCATGGGCGAGACGGGTTGGGGCAATCAGCCCCAGCATTTT
-	TRBD2	TRBV4-2	TRBJ2-3	CASSQTSGSRTGTDTQYF	TGTGCCAGCAGCCAAACTAGCGGGTCGCGTACCGGCACAGATACGCAGTATTTT
few	-	TRBV25-1	TRBJ1-4	CASSAGLSGKLFF	TGTGCCAGCAGTGCCGGACTAAGCGGAAAACTGTTTTTT
many	-	TRBV6-5	TRBJ2-5	CASSYSYSGRETQYF	TGTGCCAGCAGTTACTCCTACTCAGGGCGGGAGACCCAGTACTTC
-	TRBD2	TRBV5-1	TRBJ2-7	CASSLIGLAGSYEQYF	TGCGCCAGCAGCTTGATCGGACTAGCGGGAAGTTACGAGCAGTACTTC
-	TRBD1	TRBV10-3	TRBJ2-6	CAISADRTPSGGANVLTF	TGTGCCATCAGTGCGGACAGGACCCCCTCGGGTGGGGCCAACGTCCTGACTTTC
-	-	TRBV20-1	TRBJ2-1	CSARIGVSYNEQFF	TGCAGTGCTAGGATAGGGGTCTCCTACAATGAGCAGTTCTTC
few	-	TRBV2	TRBJ2-6	CASSWAFSGANVLTF	TGTGCCAGCAGTTGGGCCTTCTCTGGGGCCAACGTCCTGACTTTC
-	-	TRBV15	TRBJ1-5	CATSRGGEDQPQHF	TGTGCCACCAGCAGAGGAGGCGAAGATCAGCCCCAGCATTTT
-	TRBD1	TRBV25-1	TRBJ1-3	CASSENPTTGGYTIYF	TGTGCCAGCAGTGAAAACCCCACGACAGGGGGATACACCATATATTTT
few	TRBD2	TRBV4-3	TRBJ2-1	CASSREGYNEQFF	TGCGCCAGCAGCCGGGAGGGCTACAATGAGCAGTTCTTC
-	-	TRBV7-6	TRBJ1-3	CASSLGHLSSGNTIYF	TGTGCCAGCAGCTTAGGACACCTGAGCTCTGGAAACACCATATATTTT
-	-	TRBV7-2	TRBJ2-5	CASSPQGLQGSETQSF	TGTGCCAGCAGCCCACAAGGCCTCCAAGGCTCTGAGACCCAGTCCTTC
many	TRBD2	TRBV10-3	TRBJ2-7	CAISDRLAGGDYEQYF	TGTGCCATCAGTGACCGACTAGCGGGGGGGGACTACGAGCAGTACTTC
few	-	TRBV15	TRBJ2-7	CATSRDAGYEQYF	TGTGCCACCAGCAGAGATGCCGGCTACGAGCAGTACTTC
few	TRBD1	TRBV4-2	TRBJ1-3	CASSQDRGQTGNTIYF	TGTGCCAGCAGCCAAGACAGGGGGCAAACGGGAAACACCATATATTTT
-	-	TRBV4-2	TRBJ1-1	CASSQDPWSNTEAFF	TGTGCCAGCAGCCAAGATCCATGGTCGAACACTGAAGCTTTCTTT
-	-	TRBV2	TRBJ2-5	CASKRMVTQETQYF	TGTGCCAGCAAGCGCATGGTGACTCAAGAGACCCAGTACTTC
-	TRBD1	TRBV9	TRBJ2-7	CASSASGTETYEQYF	TGTGCCAGCAGCGCCTCCGGGACAGAAACCTACGAGCAGTACTTC
-	-	TRBV15	TRBJ1-1	CATSKAALGVNTEAFF	TGTGCCACCAGCAAGGCGGCATTAGGAGTGAACACTGAAGCTTTCTTT
few	TRBD2	TRBV9	TRBJ2-3	CASSRGGGRSSTDTQYF	TGTGCCAGCAGCAGAGGAGGCGGGAGATCTAGCACAGATACGCAGTATTTT
few	-	TRBV7-2	TRBJ2-1	CASSGVAGSYNEQFF	TGTGCCAGCAGTGGGGTAGCTGGCTCCTACAATGAGCAGTTCTTC
few	TRBD1	TRBV5-1	TRBJ1-4	CASSLATGHQEKLFF	TGCGCCAGCAGCTTGGCGACAGGGCATCAGGAAAAACTGTTTTTT
few	-	TRBV20-1	TRBJ2-1	CSVTAGPSSYNEQFF	TGCAGTGTTACTGCAGGGCCGAGCTCCTACAATGAGCAGTTCTTC
few	-	TRBV15	TRBJ1-5	CATSREGINQPQHF	TGTGCCACCAGCAGAGAAGGGATTAATCAGCCCCAGCATTTT
few	-	TRBV4-2	TRBJ1-4	CASSHAGAGGAYEKLFF	TGTGCCAGCAGCCACGCTGGCGCCGGGGGGGCCTATGAAAAACTGTTTTTT
few	TRBD1	TRBV5-1	TRBJ2-2	CASSQGQTSTGELFF	TGCGCCAGCAGCCAGGGACAGACTTCCACCGGGGAGCTGTTTTTT
-	-	TRBV20-1	TRBJ2-1	CSARVNLLSYNEQFF	TGCAGTGCTAGAGTCAACTTACTCTCCTACAATGAGCAGTTCTTC
-	TRBD1	TRBV10-3	TRBJ2-7	CAIRSGTDGYEQYF	TGTGCCATCAGATCCGGGACAGACGGCTACGAGCAGTACTTC
many	-	TRBV12-3/TRBV12-4	TRBJ2-7	CASSFAGSSRGRKYEQYF	TGTGCCAGCAGTTTCGCCGGTAGCTCCAGGGGCCGAAAATACGAGCAGTACTTC
-	TRBD2	TRBV7-8	TRBJ2-1	CASSPKSGRWNNEQFF	TGTGCCAGCAGCCCCAAGAGCGGGAGGTGGAACAATGAGCAGTTCTTC
-	-	TRBV20-1	TRBJ2-3	CSARDSGRQYF	TGCAGTGCTAGAGACAGCGGGCGCCAGTATTTT
many	TRBD2	TRBV27	TRBJ2-3	CASSRAGTVFVTDTQYF	TGTGCCAGCAGTAGAGCGGGGACCGTCTTTGTCACAGATACGCAGTATTTT
few	-	TRBV6-1	TRBJ1-4	CASTNNPEKLFF	TGTGCCAGCACAAACAATCCTGAAAAACTGTTTTTT
-	-	TRBV5-6	TRBJ2-5	CASSFIVEETQYF	TGTGCCAGCAGCTTTATTGTTGAAGAGACCCAGTACTTC
few	TRBD1	TRBV29-1	TRBJ2-1	CSVDPSGTGGYSSLFPRGYNEQFF	TGCAGCGTTGATCCCTCCGGGACAGGGGGCTACTCATCACTTTTCCCCAGGGGATACAATGAGCAGTTCTTC
few	-	TRBV4-3	TRBJ2-1	CASSQAGAHNEQFF	TGCGCCAGCAGCCAAGCAGGGGCCCACAATGAGCAGTTCTTC
-	TRBD1	TRBV10-3	TRBJ2-5	CAISTGQGVVETQYF	TGTGCCATCAGTACGGGACAGGGCGTCGTAGAGACCCAGTACTTC